These 13 T cell receptor beta chains were sequenced from one sample in a study of shared clonotypes between healthy human individuals. Sequencing was performed with immunoSEQ multiplex PCR; in TCRdb, only in-frame clones are kept and a portion is missing. The sample has some 2,000,000 clones, nearly 97% seen once. The sample consisted of naive CD4+ T cells sorted from blood. Subset: CD45RA+ positively selected. All receptors come from a man aged 18 to 29 in good health.

This sequence joins TRBV12-5 and TRBJ2-3; 8 bases fit TRBD2. Germline CDR1 LGHNT, CDR2 FRNRAP. The J segment lost 1 base and the V segment lost 7 bases, leaving 10 bases of the junction unmatched. This CDR3 has 16 amino acids. CDR3 in DNA: TGTGCTAGTGCCCCCGGGGCGGGAGGACGCACAGATACGCAGTATTTT. This sequence encodes CASAPGAGGRTDTQYF. The full variable domain, in which reference TRBV12-5 and TRBJ2-3 provide the parts outside the CDR3, is DARVTQTPRHKVTEMGQEVTMRCQPILGHNTVFWYRQTMMQGLELLAYFRNRAPLDDSGMPKDRFSAEMPDATLATLKIQPSEPRDSAVYFCASAPGAGGRTDTQYFGPGTRLTVL.

The V call is TRBV6-5, the J call TRBJ2-4; D is possibly TRBD1 or TRBD2 (6 bases each). Trimming took off 5 bases at V and 0 bases at J, with 11 bases between the two ends. The CDR3 spans 15 residues. Germline V gives CDR1 MNHEY, CDR2 SVGAGI. CDR3 nucleotide sequence: TGTGCCAGCAGTCCGGGGGCGGCAGCCAAAAACATTCAGTACTTC. Translation: CASSPGAAAKNIQYF.

The rearrangement uses TRBV10-3 and TRBJ2-6, with unresolved D. Trimming stripped 11 bases from V and 0 bases from J, with 14 bases between. The germline V gene has CDR1 ENHRY and CDR2 SYGVKD. The CDR3 is made up of 15 amino acids. CDR3 nucleotide sequence: TGTGCCGCTCAATCGAGATCCTCTGGGGCCAACGTCCTGACTTTC. Protein sequence: CAAQSRSSGANVLTF.

The chain has TRBV27 and TRBJ2-2; tentative D call: TRBD2 (5 bases). The CDR3 is made up of 14 amino acids. CDR1 and CDR2 (germline): MNHEY, SMNVEV (reference sequence). Trimming left V 6 bases short and J 2 bases short, with 10 bases between. Here the CDR3 reads CASRLGRNTGELFF. Here the CDR3 DNA reads TGTGCCAGCAGACTAGGTCGCAACACCGGGGAGCTGTTTTTT.

This chain joins TRBV5-1 and TRBJ1-3, with D unresolved. Germline-derived CDR1 and CDR2 are SGHRS and YFSETQ. Trimming pared 0 bases from V and 0 bases from J, leaving 7 bases between. This CDR3 contains 15 residues. The CDR3 coding sequence is TGCGCCAGCAGCTTGGGGCCCCCCTCTGGAAACACCATATATTTT. Residues: CASSLGPPSGNTIYF.

The chain employs TRBV28 and TRBJ1-5; D perhaps matches TRBD1 (6 bases). V shed 5 bases and J shed 7 bases, with 12 bases lying between them. CDR3 length: 13 residues. Germline loops: CDR1 MDHEN, CDR2 SYDVKM. The CDR3: CASSGTFFQPQHF. The CDR3 nucleotides are TGTGCCAGCAGTGGGACATTTTTCCAGCCCCAGCATTTT.

The V call is TRBV10-3, the J call TRBJ1-6, with D uncertain. The CDR3 runs 15 residues. Germline CDR1 reads ENHRY; CDR2 reads SYGVKD. Trimming pared 2 bases from V and 9 bases from J, leaving 14 bases between. CDR3 sequence (DNA): TGTGCCATCAGTGAGACTTCGGACTGGGTTTCACCCCTCCACTTT. Amino acid sequence: CAISETSDWVSPLHF.

Notes on this clone: The sample has other DNA sequences that encode this CDR3 too. V gene TRBV5-1 combines with J gene TRBJ2-5, with 12 nucleotides matching TRBD2. The CDR3 covers 15 residues. Germline V gene lookup returns CDR1 SGHRS and CDR2 YFSETQ. V was clipped by 0 bases and J by 5 bases; unmatched bases: 2. CDR3 nucleotides: TGCGCCAGCAGCTTGGGGACTAGCGGGGCGGAGACCCAGTACTTC. The encoded protein is CASSLGTSGAETQYF.

On this clone itself: The same CDR3 arises from other DNA sequences in this sample as well. V gene TRBV5-1 combines with J gene TRBJ2-7, with TRBD2 matching over 16 bases. The CDR3 totals 16 residues. The germline V gene encodes CDR1 SGHRS and CDR2 YFSETQ. V was pared by 3 bases and J by 2 bases, with 2 bases of the junction left unmatched. CDR3 bases: TGCGCCAGCAGCTCCGGGACTAGCGGGGGGGCCTACGAGCAGTACTTC. Protein product: CASSSGTSGGAYEQYF.

This rearrangement joins TRBV27 to TRBJ2-5, with 8 nucleotides matching TRBD2. The CDR3 covers 16 residues. Per germline, CDR1 MNHEY and CDR2 SMNVEV (reference sequence). Losses at the gene ends were 3 bases for V and 2 bases for J; bases not matched to a gene: 8. In DNA, the CDR3 is TGTGCCAGCAGTTTCTTAAGCGGGAGCACTCAAGAGACCCAGTACTTC. It yields the protein CASSFLSGSTQETQYF.

The J gene is TRBJ1-1, the V gene TRBV10-3; 8 bases agree with TRBD1. V lost 9 bases and J lost 7; bases outside the gene matches: 4. This CDR3 spans 11 amino acids. From germline, CDR1 is ENHRY and CDR2 SYGVKD. The CDR3 region is CAIGTGGEAFF. CDR3 bases: TGTGCCATAGGGACAGGCGGTGAAGCTTTCTTT.

This clone was detected only once. The chain is built from TRBV2 and TRBJ2-3; the D gene is possibly TRBD2 (5 bases). CDR3 length: 11 amino acids. CDR1 and CDR2 from the germline V gene are SNHLY and FYNNEI. Trimming took off 8 bases at V and 6 bases at J, with 9 bases between the two ends. This CDR3 is CASQEADTQYF. For the CDR3, the DNA is TGTGCCAGCCAGGAGGCGGATACGCAGTATTTT.

The rearrangement links TRBV12-2 to TRBJ1-2; TRBD1, the table's D call, was not compared with the DNA. TRBV12-2 is assigned pseudogene status. The CDR3 runs to 13 residues. CDR3 bases: TGTGCAAGTCGCTTAGCGAGGACAGGGTCCTACACCTTC. Protein product: CASRLARTGSYTF.